What follows are 4 T cell receptor beta chains derived from one specimen sequenced in a study of blood T cell repertoires in COVID-19. Sequenced by immunoSEQ multiplex PCR; TCRdb stores in-frame clones only, minus some. The sample carries roughly 400,000 clones, 70% to 90% recorded once. Sequenced sample: PBMCs or T cells enriched from blood (not recorded which). The receptors shown here come from a woman between 18 and 30 years old who had been exposed to COVID-19.

The chain is built from TRBV28 and TRBJ2-5, with 14 bases matching TRBD2. Germline trimming cut 5 bases from V and 0 bases from J; bases unmatched to any gene: 2. Germline V CDR1 and CDR2: MDHEN, SYDVKM. The CDR3 length is 16 residues. CDR3 sequence: CASSPGLAGDQETQYF. CDR3 bases: TGTGCCAGCAGTCCGGGACTAGCGGGAGACCAAGAGACCCAGTACTTC.

This chain joins TRBV11-2 and TRBJ2-3; 12 nucleotides align to TRBD2. Germline V gene lookup returns CDR1 SGHAT and CDR2 FQNNGV. The CDR3 loop spans 16 amino acids. V gave up 2 bases and J gave up 5 bases; unmatched junction bases: 5. The CDR3 region is CASSLSSGRGQDTQYF. Here the CDR3 DNA reads TGTGCCAGCAGCTTATCTAGCGGGAGGGGCCAAGATACGCAGTATTTT.

The chain has TRBV5-1 and TRBJ1-1; 7 bases align to TRBD1. This CDR3 comprises 16 residues. J lost 0 bases, V lost 2 bases, and 7 bases had no gene match. Germline V lookup: CDR1 SGHRS, CDR2 YFSETQ. The CDR3 region has the DNA TGCGCCAGCAGCTTACGGACAGGATCGGTGAACACTGAAGCTTTCTTT. Translated: CASSLRTGSVNTEAFF.

The chain recombines TRBV7-2 with TRBJ2-3, with 10 bases aligning to TRBD2. Per the germline V gene, CDR1 is SGHTA and CDR2 is FQGNSA. The V and J ends lost 6 bases and 4 bases, in that order; junction bases with no gene match: 7. This CDR3 contains 15 residues. The CDR3 bases are TGTGCCAGCAGTCCCGGGACTAGCGCTTCAGATACGCAGTATTTT. Translation gives CASSPGTSASDTQYF.